This entry lists 15 T cell receptor beta chains sequenced from one sample in a study of blood T cells in healthy people across ages. Primed by a sample-barcoded 5' primer and a J-beta primer mix, a second PCR proceeded for roughly 6 to 12 cycles. MiXCR was run by TCRdb on the 5' RACE reads, yielding one entry per CDR3 protein. The repertoire includes around 1,500,000 distinct CDR3 sequences, about 40% of them detected once, and approximately 7.9% sits in the top ten. The sample taken for sequencing was blood. The source is a woman aged 18-29 years in good health.

This clonotype was observed a few times. This rearrangement joins TRBV21-1 to TRBJ2-1; the table gives TRBD2 as D, unverified against the DNA. TRBV21-1 corresponds to a pseudogene. CDR3 size: 18 residues. CDR3 coding DNA: TGTGCCAGCAGCAAAGTTCTAATTTTGACTAGCCCGGGCAATGAGCAGTTCTTC. It encodes CASSKVLILTSPGNEQFF.

This clonotype was seen more than once but under ten times. The chain recombines TRBV20-1 with TRBJ2-2; weak D call: TRBD1 (6 bases). Germline lookup yields CDR1 DFQATT and CDR2 SNEGSKA (reference sequence). Trimming removed 5 bases at V and 2 bases at J, with 9 bases between. The length of the CDR3 is 13 residues. The CDR3 loop is CSAWTVNTGELFF. CDR3 in DNA: TGCAGTGCTTGGACAGTAAACACCGGGGAGCTGTTTTTT.

This clonotype was picked up a small number of times. V and J are TRBV7-9 and TRBJ1-2, with D hard to call. The CDR3 loop spans 14 amino acids. V dropped 3 bases and J dropped 4 bases, with 12 bases sitting between them. Germline values: CDR1 SEHNR, CDR2 FQNEAQ (reference sequence). The CDR3, as DNA: TGTGCCAGCAGCTTCCTCCCCTCGAGCTATGGCTACACCTTC. Translated, it gives CASSFLPSSYGYTF.

This clonotype was picked up a small number of times. One end of the junction varies from germline; a read error may be responsible. The chain joins TRBV6-2 or TRBV6-3 to TRBJ2-5; D gene unclear. Matching the DNA end better, TRBJ2-7 makes the J call doubtful. CDR1 and CDR2 from the germline V gene are MNHEY and SVGEGT. The CDR3 length is 13 residues. The CDR3 nucleotides read TGTGCCACCAGTTATGGGTACTCCTACGAGCAGTACTTC. It encodes CATSYGYSYEQYF.

This clonotype appeared a few times. The rearrangement joins TRBV6-5 to TRBJ2-5, with 7 positions matching TRBD1. J was trimmed by 5 bases and V by 8 bases; bases with no gene match: 5. The V gene's germline CDR1 is MNHEY and CDR2 SVGAGI. The CDR3 length is 12 residues. As DNA, the CDR3 is TGTGCCAGCGGCGCCAGGGGGGAGACCCAGTACTTC. This encodes CASGARGETQYF.

The table lists this clonotype with a few counts. This chain uses TRBV7-2 with TRBJ2-7; 7 positions match TRBD2. The CDR3 has 14 amino acids. Unmatched junction bases numbered 5, after V lost 4 bases and J lost 2 bases. Germline V lookup: CDR1 SGHTA, CDR2 FQGNSA. CDR3 region: CASSYTTSTYEQYF. The DNA of the CDR3 is TGTGCCAGCAGCTATACGACTAGCACCTACGAGCAGTACTTC.

The chain combines TRBV7-6 with TRBJ2-1; 10 bases match TRBD2. The CDR3 length is 16 residues. Looked up from germline, CDR1 is SGHVS and CDR2 is FNYEAQ. V shed 1 base and J 7 bases; nucleotides not matched to a gene: 7. CDR3 coding DNA: TGTGCCAGCAGCTTAGTTCCTAGCGGGAGTGTGAATGAGCAGTTCTTC. Protein sequence: CASSLVPSGSVNEQFF.

The table lists this clonotype with a few counts. V gene TRBV7-2 combines with J gene TRBJ2-3; the D is unclear. CDR3 length: 14 amino acids. Germline V CDR1 and CDR2: SGHTA, FQGNSA. Trimming removed 3 bases from V and 14 bases from J, with 21 bases in between. CDR3 bases: TGTGCCAGCAGCTTCTCCGTGGTCCAATCCAGAGGGTATTTT. As protein: CASSFSVVQSRGYF.

V gene TRBV6-6 combines with J gene TRBJ1-5, with unresolved D. V lost 2 bases and J 5 bases, leaving 13 bases between the germline ends. CDR3 size: 15 residues. Germline V gene data show CDR1 as MNHNY and CDR2 as SVGAGI (reference sequence). The CDR3 nucleotides read TGTGCCAGCAGTTACGTAGGGAGGGAGGATCAGCCCCAGCATTTT. As protein: CASSYVGREDQPQHF.

This clonotype has only a few counts. This chain connects TRBV7-9 to TRBJ1-1; no definite D call. V was clipped by 6 bases and J by 6 bases, with 17 bases between them. This CDR3 contains 14 residues. Germline-derived CDR1 and CDR2 are SEHNR and FQNEAQ (reference sequence). The CDR3 protein is CASRREAQQPEAFF. CDR3 coding DNA: TGTGCCAGCAGACGAGAAGCCCAACAGCCTGAAGCTTTCTTT. The complete variable domain, with remaining parts taken from reference TRBV7-9 and TRBJ1-1, reads DTGVSQNPRHKITKRGQNVTFRCDPISEHNRLYWYRQTLGQGPEFLTYFQNEAQLEKSRLLSDRFSAERPKGSFSTLEIQRTEQGDSAMYLCASRREAQQPEAFFGQGTRLTVV.

V usage is TRBV2 and J usage is TRBJ1-2; a possible D gene is TRBD1 (6 bases). Trimming removed 0 bases at V and 5 bases at J, with 13 bases between. The CDR3 is 15 amino acids. CDR1 is SNHLY and CDR2 is FYNNEI in the germline V gene. CDR3 sequence reads: CASSEASAGVYGYTF. The CDR3 coding sequence is TGTGCCAGCAGTGAAGCGAGTGCAGGGGTATATGGCTACACCTTC.

This sequence joins TRBV28 and TRBJ1-4; perhaps TRBD1 as D (5 bases). The CDR3 is 13 amino acids. Per germline, CDR1 MDHEN and CDR2 SYDVKM. With 7 bases removed from V and 12 bases from J, the gap between germline ends came to 18 bases. CDR3 region: CASTPVRGLELFF. The CDR3 nucleotides read TGTGCCAGCACCCCGGTACGGGGCTTGGAACTGTTTTTT.

This clonotype was found a few times. The chain recombines TRBV12-3 or TRBV12-4 with TRBJ1-2, with 12 bases matching TRBD1. This CDR3 spans 19 amino acids. Trimming removed 7 bases from V and 0 bases from J; junction bases left unmatched: 15. The CDR3 here is CASKLIPGQGAPANYGYTF. The CDR3 DNA reads TGTGCCAGCAAACTGATTCCGGGACAGGGGGCGCCGGCTAACTATGGCTACACCTTC.

This clonotype was observed a few times. The chain is built from TRBV20-1 and TRBJ2-4; the match to TRBD1 covers 7 bases. CDR1 and CDR2 (germline): DFQATT, SNEGSKA (reference sequence). This CDR3 contains 18 residues. The trim removed 2 bases at V and 2 bases at J, leaving 15 bases unmatched. The chain's CDR3 is CSARWGFQGDGTKNIQYF. The CDR3, as DNA: TGCAGTGCTAGATGGGGCTTTCAGGGGGATGGGACCAAAAACATTCAGTACTTC.

This clonotype was seen a handful of times. The chain links TRBV4-1 to TRBJ1-2; D might be TRBD1 (5 bases). The V end was cut by 3 bases, the J end by 3 bases, with 17 bases between. This CDR3 spans 16 amino acids. The germline V gene encodes CDR1 MGHRA and CDR2 YSYEKL. The CDR3 bases are TGCGCCAGCAGCCAGGCAGGGCTACCCATGGACTATGGCTACACCTTC. This codes for CASSQAGLPMDYGYTF.